In its sample, the clone carrying this T cell receptor (beta chain) was seen a few times. What it binds is not known. The sample originates from a study of post-analysis software for immune sequencing data. Findings of the study overall: Roughly five TRBV segments appeared more often in patients than in controls, and TRBV5-6, TRBV5-1 and TRBV20-1 were among these. Samples from a shared batch, those prepared together, strongly co-clustered by F measure. Controls had significantly higher normalized Chao1 diversity than multiple sclerosis patients.

CDR3 length: 15 residues. Unique molecular identifiers were carried by the TCR beta cDNA libraries. Input populations of roughly 0.95 to 10 million T cells gave rise to roughly 0.5 million cDNA molecules. A single record per CDR3 protein comes from TCRdb applying MiXCR to the PCR reads. Among 450,000 to 700,000 distinct CDR3 sequences, 44% were seen once, and the ten largest hold around 1.7%. Sequencing was performed on blood. This receptor was obtained from a girl aged 10-17 years with multiple sclerosis. The chain joins TRBV21-1 to TRBJ2-5; the table gives TRBD1 as D, unverified against the DNA. TRBV21-1 is marked as a pseudogene. The CDR3 DNA sequence: TGTGCCAGCAGCAATCCCAGGGAAGTGGGAAAGACCCAGTACTTC. Its protein product is CASSNPREVGKTQYF.